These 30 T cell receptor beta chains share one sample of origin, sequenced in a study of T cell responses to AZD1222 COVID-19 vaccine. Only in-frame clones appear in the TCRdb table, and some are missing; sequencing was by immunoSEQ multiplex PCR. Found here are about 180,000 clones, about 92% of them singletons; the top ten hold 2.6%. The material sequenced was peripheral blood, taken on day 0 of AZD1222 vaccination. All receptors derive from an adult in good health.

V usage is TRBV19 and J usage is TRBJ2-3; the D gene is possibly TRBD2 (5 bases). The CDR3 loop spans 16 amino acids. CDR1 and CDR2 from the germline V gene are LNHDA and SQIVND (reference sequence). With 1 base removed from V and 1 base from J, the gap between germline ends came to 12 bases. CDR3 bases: TGTGCCAGTAGTATAGGCATGTCGAGGGGCACAGATACGCAGTATTTT. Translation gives CASSIGMSRGTDTQYF.

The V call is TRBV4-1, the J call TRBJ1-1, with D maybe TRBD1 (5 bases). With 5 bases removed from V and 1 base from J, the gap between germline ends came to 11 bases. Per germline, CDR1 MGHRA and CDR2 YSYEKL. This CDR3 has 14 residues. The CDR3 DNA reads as TGCGCCAGCAGCTATGACAGAGCGAACACTGAAGCTTTCTTT. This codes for CASSYDRANTEAFF.

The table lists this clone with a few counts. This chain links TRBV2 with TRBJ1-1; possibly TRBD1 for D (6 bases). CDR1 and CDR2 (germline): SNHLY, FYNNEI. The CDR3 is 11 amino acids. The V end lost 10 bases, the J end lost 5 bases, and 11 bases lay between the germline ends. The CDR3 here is CANRVGTEAFF. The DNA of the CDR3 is TGTGCCAACAGGGTTGGGACTGAAGCTTTCTTT.

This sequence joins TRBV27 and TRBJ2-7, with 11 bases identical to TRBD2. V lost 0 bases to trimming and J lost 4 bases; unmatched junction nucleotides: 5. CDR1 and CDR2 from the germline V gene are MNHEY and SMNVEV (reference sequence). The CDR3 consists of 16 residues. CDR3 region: CASSLSLAGGIYEQYF. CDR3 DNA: TGTGCCAGCAGTTTATCCCTAGCGGGAGGAATATACGAGCAGTACTTC.

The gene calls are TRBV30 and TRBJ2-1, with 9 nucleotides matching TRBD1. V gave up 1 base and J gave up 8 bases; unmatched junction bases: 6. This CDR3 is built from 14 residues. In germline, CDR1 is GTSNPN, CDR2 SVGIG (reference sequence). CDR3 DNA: TGTGCCTGGAGTGAGGGGACAGGGATCCATGAGCAGTTCTTC. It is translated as CAWSEGTGIHEQFF.

The CDR3 DNA is TGTGCCAGTAGTTCTTACACAGGGGGACCTGAAGCTTTCTTT. Translating gives CASSSYTGGPEAFF. The chain joins TRBV19 to TRBJ1-1; 8 nucleotides line up with TRBD1. Germline CDR1 is LNHDA and CDR2 is SQIVND (reference sequence). The J segment lost 6 bases and the V segment lost 5 bases, leaving 8 bases of the junction unmatched. The CDR3 sequence is 14 residues long.

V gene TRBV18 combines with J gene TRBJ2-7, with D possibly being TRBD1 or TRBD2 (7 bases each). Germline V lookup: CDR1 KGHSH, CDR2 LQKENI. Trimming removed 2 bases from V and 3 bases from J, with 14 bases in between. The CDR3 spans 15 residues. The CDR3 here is CASSPGQGGNYEQYF. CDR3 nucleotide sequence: TGTGCCAGCTCACCAGGGCAGGGGGGGAACTACGAGCAGTACTTC.

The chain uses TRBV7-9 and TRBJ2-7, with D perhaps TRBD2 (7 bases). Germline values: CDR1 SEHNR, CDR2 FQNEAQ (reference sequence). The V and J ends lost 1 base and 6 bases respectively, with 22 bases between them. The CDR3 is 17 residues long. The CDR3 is CASSLVTGGPLAFEQYF. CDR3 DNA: TGTGCCAGCAGCTTAGTGACGGGGGGCCCACTAGCGTTCGAGCAGTACTTC.

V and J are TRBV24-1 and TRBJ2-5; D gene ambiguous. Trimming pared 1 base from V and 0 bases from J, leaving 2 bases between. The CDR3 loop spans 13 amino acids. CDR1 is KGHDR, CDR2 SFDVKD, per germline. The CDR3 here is CATSDFDQETQYF. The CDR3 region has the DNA TGTGCCACCAGTGATTTTGACCAAGAGACCCAGTACTTC.

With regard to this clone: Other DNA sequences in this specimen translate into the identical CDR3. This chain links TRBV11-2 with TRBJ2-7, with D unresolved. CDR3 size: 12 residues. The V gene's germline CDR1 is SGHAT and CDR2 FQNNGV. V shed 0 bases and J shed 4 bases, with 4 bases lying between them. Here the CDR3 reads CASSLDGYEQYF. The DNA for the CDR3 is TGTGCCAGCAGCTTAGACGGATACGAGCAGTACTTC.

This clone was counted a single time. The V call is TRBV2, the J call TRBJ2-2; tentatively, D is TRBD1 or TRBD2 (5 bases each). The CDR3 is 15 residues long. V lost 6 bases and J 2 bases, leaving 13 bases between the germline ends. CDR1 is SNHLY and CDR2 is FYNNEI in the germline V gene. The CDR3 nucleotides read TGTGCCAGCAGAAGGACAAGCGGCAACACCGGGGAGCTGTTTTTT. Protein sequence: CASRRTSGNTGELFF.

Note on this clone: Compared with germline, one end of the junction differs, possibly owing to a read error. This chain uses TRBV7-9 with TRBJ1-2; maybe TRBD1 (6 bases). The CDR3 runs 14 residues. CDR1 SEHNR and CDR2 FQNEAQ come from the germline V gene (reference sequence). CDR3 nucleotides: TGTGCCAGCAGTTTAGGGACAAACCTCTATGGCTACACCTTC. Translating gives CASSLGTNLYGYTF.

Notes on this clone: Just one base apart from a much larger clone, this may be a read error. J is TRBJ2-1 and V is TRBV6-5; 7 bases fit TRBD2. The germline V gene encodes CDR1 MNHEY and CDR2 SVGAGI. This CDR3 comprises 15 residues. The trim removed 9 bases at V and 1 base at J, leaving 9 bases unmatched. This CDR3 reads CARGGEGGSYNEQFF. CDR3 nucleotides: TGTGCCAGGGGGGGGGAGGGAGGGTCCTACAATGAGCAGTTCTTC.

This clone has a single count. The CDR3 DNA follows: TGCGCCAGCAGCCGCGGACTAGCGGGAGGGCCGAAGAGCAATGAGCAGTTCTTC. Its protein is CASSRGLAGGPKSNEQFF. V is TRBV5-1 and J is TRBJ2-1, with 15 bases aligning to TRBD2. With V trimmed by 4 bases and J by 6 bases, 11 bases remained unmatched. The CDR3 totals 18 residues. The germline CDR1 and CDR2 sequences are SGHRS and YFSETQ.

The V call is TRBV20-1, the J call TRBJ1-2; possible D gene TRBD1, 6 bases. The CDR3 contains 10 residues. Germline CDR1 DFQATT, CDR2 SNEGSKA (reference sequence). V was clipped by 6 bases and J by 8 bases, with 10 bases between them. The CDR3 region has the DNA TGCAGTGCAAGACAGGTGGGCTACACCTTC. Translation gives CSARQVGYTF.

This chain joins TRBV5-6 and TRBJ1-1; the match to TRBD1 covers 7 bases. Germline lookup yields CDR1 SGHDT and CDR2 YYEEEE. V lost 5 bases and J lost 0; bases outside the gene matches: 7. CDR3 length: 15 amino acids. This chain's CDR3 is CASSPGGWMNTEAFF. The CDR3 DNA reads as TGTGCCAGCAGTCCAGGGGGATGGATGAACACTGAAGCTTTCTTT.

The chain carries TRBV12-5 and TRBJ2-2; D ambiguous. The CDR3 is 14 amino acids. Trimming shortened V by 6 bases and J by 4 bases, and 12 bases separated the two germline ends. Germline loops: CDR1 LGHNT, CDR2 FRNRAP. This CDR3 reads CASGPGMSTGELFF. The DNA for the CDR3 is TGTGCTAGTGGCCCTGGTATGAGCACCGGGGAGCTGTTTTTT.

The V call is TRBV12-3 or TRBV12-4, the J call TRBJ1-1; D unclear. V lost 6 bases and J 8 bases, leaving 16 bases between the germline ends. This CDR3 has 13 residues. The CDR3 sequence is CASSPARVREAFF. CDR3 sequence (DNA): TGTGCCAGCAGCCCGGCCCGGGTTCGGGAAGCTTTCTTT.

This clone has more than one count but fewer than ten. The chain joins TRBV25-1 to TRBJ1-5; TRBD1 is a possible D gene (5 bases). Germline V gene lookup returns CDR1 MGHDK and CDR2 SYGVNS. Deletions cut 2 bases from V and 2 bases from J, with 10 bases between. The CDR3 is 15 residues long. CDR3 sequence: CASSEIGGGNQPQHF. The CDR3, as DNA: TGTGCCAGCAGTGAAATCGGGGGAGGCAATCAGCCCCAGCATTTT.

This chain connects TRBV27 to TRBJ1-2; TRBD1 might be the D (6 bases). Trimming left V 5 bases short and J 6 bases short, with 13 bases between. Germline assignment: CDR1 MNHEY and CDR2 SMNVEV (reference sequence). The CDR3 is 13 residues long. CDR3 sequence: CASSTNGGDGYTF. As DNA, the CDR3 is TGTGCCAGCAGTACGAATGGGGGCGATGGCTACACCTTC.

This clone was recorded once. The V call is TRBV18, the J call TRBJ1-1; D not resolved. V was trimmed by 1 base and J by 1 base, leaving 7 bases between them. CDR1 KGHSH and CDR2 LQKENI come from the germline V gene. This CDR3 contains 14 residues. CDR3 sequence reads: CASSPQPTNTEAFF. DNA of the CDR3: TGTGCCAGCTCACCACAACCGACGAACACTGAAGCTTTCTTT.

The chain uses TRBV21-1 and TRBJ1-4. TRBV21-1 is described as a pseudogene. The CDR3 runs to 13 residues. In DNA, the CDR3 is TGTGCCAGCAGCAAACGTTGCAATGAAAAACTGTTTTTT. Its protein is CASSKRCNEKLFF.

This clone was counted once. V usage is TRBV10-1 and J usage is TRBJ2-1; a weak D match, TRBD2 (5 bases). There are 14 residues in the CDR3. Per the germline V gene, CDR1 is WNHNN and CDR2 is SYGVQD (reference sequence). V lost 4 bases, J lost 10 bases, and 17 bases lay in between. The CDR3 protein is CASSGPKRGGEQFF. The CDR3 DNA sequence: TGCGCCAGCAGTGGCCCAAAACGAGGCGGGGAGCAGTTCTTC.

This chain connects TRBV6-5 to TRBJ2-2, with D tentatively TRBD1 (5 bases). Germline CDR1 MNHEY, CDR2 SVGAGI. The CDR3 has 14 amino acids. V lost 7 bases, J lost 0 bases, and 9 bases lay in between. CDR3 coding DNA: TGTGCCAGCAAGGGGTACGCGAACACCGGGGAGCTGTTTTTT. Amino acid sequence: CASKGYANTGELFF.

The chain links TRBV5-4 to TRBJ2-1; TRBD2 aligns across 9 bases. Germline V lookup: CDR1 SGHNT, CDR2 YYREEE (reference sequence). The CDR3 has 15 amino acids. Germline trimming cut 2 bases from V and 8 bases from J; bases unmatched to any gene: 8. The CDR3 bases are TGTGCCAGCAGCTTCGAGTTAGCGGGAGATTATGAGCAGTTCTTC. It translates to CASSFELAGDYEQFF.

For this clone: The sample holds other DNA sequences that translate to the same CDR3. The CDR3 reads CAWSVAGYNEQFF. DNA of the CDR3: TGTGCCTGGAGTGTAGCCGGATACAATGAGCAGTTCTTC. V and J are TRBV30 and TRBJ2-1; D gene unclear. Germline lookup yields CDR1 GTSNPN and CDR2 SVGIG (reference sequence). The V and J ends lost 0 bases and 4 bases respectively, with 7 bases between them. The CDR3 is 13 residues long.

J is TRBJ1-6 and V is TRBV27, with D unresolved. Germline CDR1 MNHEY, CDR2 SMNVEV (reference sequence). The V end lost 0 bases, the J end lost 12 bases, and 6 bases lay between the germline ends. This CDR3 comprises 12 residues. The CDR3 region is CASSLSRGPLHF. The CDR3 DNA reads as TGTGCCAGCAGTTTATCCAGAGGACCCCTCCACTTT.

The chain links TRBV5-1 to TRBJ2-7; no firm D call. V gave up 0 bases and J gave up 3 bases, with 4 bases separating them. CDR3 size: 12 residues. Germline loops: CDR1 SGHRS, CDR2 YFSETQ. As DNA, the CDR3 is TGCGCCAGCAGCTTGGGGGGCTACGAGCAGTACTTC. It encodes CASSLGGYEQYF.

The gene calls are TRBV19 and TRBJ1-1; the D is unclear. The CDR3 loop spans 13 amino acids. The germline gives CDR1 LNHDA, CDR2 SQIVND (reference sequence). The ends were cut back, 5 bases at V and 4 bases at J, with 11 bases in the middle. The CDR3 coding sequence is TGTGCCAGTAGTCCAACCCGGGGCACTGAAGCTTTCTTT. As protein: CASSPTRGTEAFF. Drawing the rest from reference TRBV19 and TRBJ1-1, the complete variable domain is DGGITQSPKYLFRKEGQNVTLSCEQNLNHDAMYWYRQDPGQGLRLIYYSQIVNDFQKGDIAEGYSVSREKKESFPLTVTSAQKNPTAFYLCASSPTRGTEAFFGQGTRLTVV.

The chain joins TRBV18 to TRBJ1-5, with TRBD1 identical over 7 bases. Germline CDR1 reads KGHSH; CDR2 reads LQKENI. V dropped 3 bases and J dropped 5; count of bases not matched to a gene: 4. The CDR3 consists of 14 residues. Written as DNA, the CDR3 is TGTGCCAGCTCACCTGACAGGGCTTATCAGCCCCAGCATTTT. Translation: CASSPDRAYQPQHF.